This T cell receptor beta chain was recovered during a study of blood T cell repertoires in COVID-19 (dated by TCRdb to the early 2020s). About the investigation overall: Recovered participants in ImmuneRACE Cohort 3 were defined by two consecutive negative NP/OP PCR tests, clearance by a healthcare professional, or resolution of symptoms. The collaborator samples originated in the United States, Italy and Spain and spanned the acute and convalescent phases of COVID-19. The material from the prospective study consisted of cDNA or gDNA derived from T cells, B-cell-depleted T cells, or PBMCs. The dataset comprised deeply sampled blood TCRbeta repertoires from subjects exposed to, actively infected with, or recovered from COVID-19. The repertoires were released in a freely available public database meant as a resource for research on the immune response to SARS-CoV-2. The samples were drawn from two sources: the first 160 participants of the ongoing ImmuneRACE study, and about 1,300 subjects contributed by 6 global collaborators. Sample metadata almost always included a de-identified subject ID, COVID-19 status, age in years and sex. Where available, HLA class I and class II types were taken from metadata supplied by the sample provider and were not determined by assay-based typing.

TCRbeta CDR3 regions were amplified from genomic DNA using the immunoSEQ Assay, a bias-controlled multiplex PCR. Per the authors' processing: The number of nucleated cells in each sample was estimated from the amplification of reference gene primers within the assay. Sequence reads were collapsed and filtered to measure the absolute abundance of every unique TCRbeta CDR3 rearrangement. Productive Simpson clonality was computed per sample as the square root of Simpson's diversity index over productive rearrangements. This immuneACCESS table, as held by TCRdb, lists in-frame sequences with V and J called but not all clones. Of the missing ones, under half trace to an unresolved V gene in checked studies; the others have no known cause. V and J calls and clone size come straight from that table; D and trimming were deduced from the DNA. This sample gives under 200,000 clones in total; more than 85% of them show up just once. The ten largest make up roughly 25% of the sample.

From cysteine to phenylalanine, the CDR3 is 12 amino acids long. The kept DNA is CDR3 alone, 36 bases in frame from the first base. V is cut by 6 bases and J by 5 bases, and the space between the germline ends is 10 bases. As encoded in the germline V gene, CDR1 is MDHEN while CDR2 is SYDVKM. Participants in the prospective study were aged roughly 18 to 89 years, lived in 24 United States geographic areas, and enrolled through a virtual design. In the prospective study, cohorts were assigned on the basis of participant-reported clinical history obtained from a screening survey and a study questionnaire. In the prospective study, whole blood, serum and a nasopharyngeal or oropharyngeal swab were collected from each participant by mobile phlebotomists. Prospective study participants could optionally give additional blood draws and questionnaires over an approximately two-month period. Before DNA extraction, blood samples from the prospective study were shipped at room temperature or frozen.

The paper as a whole reports these results and caveats: Clinical and demographic metadata were provided uncurated, with the amount varying by source and participant.

On this clone itself: Its antigen remains unidentified. It has no much larger one-base neighbor in the sample; base qualities were not kept.

The sequencing sample was made of PBMCs or T cells enriched from blood (not recorded which). This sequence was found in a woman between 40 and 50 years old in a cohort exposed to, infected with or recovered from COVID-19 (not recorded which). The receptor chain draws on TRBV28 and TRBJ1-2; TRBD1 is a possible D gene, resting on 5 matching bases. The CDR3 region: CASRPQGYGYTF. The sequenced DNA: TGTGCCAGCAGGCCCCAGGGATATGGCTACACCTTC.